One and the same sample provided the 30 T cell receptor beta chains below, sequenced in a study of a mutant IDH1 vaccine in newly diagnosed glioma. The assay was immunoSEQ multiplex PCR, and TCRdb's table has in-frame clones only and misses some. This sample has 75,000 to 100,000 clones, with about 80% found just once. Sample time point: baseline, week 1 (first vaccination visit). Indicated treatment: pre-vaccination baseline after standard-of-care therapy. This sample comprised PBMCs, obtained from a glioma patient treated with radiotherapy, temozolomide or both. The receptors derive from a middle-aged man with glioma. Some clones in this sample may be carry-over from other donors' samples.

This clone has just one count. The chain uses TRBV10-1 and TRBJ1-4, with D possibly matching TRBD1 (5 bases). CDR1 and CDR2 (germline): WNHNN, SYGVQD (reference sequence). The CDR3 is 14 residues long. Deletions cut 0 bases from V and 6 bases from J, with 8 bases between. The CDR3 reads CASSESSGYEKLFF. CDR3 sequence (DNA): TGCGCCAGCAGTGAGTCTTCAGGGTATGAAAAACTGTTTTTT.

The J gene is TRBJ1-5, the V gene TRBV6-5, with D unclear. The CDR3 is made up of 15 amino acids. Germline CDR1 MNHEY, CDR2 SVGAGI. V shed 5 bases and J shed 2 bases, with 13 bases lying between them. CDR3 region: CASSTVPGRNQPQHF. CDR3 nucleotide sequence: TGTGCCAGCAGTACCGTTCCGGGCCGCAATCAGCCCCAGCATTTT.

The chain carries TRBV25-1 and TRBJ1-4; possibly TRBD1 for D (5 bases). Trimming shortened V by 1 base and J by 7 bases, and 19 bases separated the two germline ends. The CDR3 loop spans 17 amino acids. CDR1 and CDR2 (germline): MGHDK, SYGVNS. Here the CDR3 DNA reads TGTGCCAGCAGTGAATGGGAGGTGGGGAGGGGTGGTGAAAAACTGTTTTTT. It translates to CASSEWEVGRGGEKLFF.

The V and J genes are TRBV6-5 and TRBJ1-6; D is unresolved. Germline values: CDR1 MNHEY, CDR2 SVGAGI. Trimming took off 6 bases at V and 6 bases at J, with 9 bases between the two ends. The length of the CDR3 is 13 residues. The CDR3: CASRADSNSPLHF. The CDR3 bases are TGTGCCAGCAGGGCAGACTCTAATTCACCCCTCCACTTT.

The chain uses TRBV6-5 and TRBJ1-3; possibly TRBD1 for D (5 bases). V lost 8 bases, J lost 9 bases, and 17 bases lay in between. There are 13 residues in the CDR3. CDR1 is MNHEY and CDR2 is SVGAGI in the germline V gene. The CDR3 DNA reads TGTGCCAGCTCTCGGGACTGGAAGGGCACCATATATTTT. Its translation is CASSRDWKGTIYF.

The gene calls are TRBV5-6 and TRBJ1-2; TRBD1 aligns across 8 bases. The CDR3 is 15 residues long. Trimming removed 4 bases from V and 2 bases from J; junction bases left unmatched: 7. Looked up from germline, CDR1 is SGHDT and CDR2 is YYEEEE. CDR3 nucleotides: TGTGCCAGCAGCCCTTGGACAGGGCAGAACTATGGCTACACCTTC. This sequence encodes CASSPWTGQNYGYTF.

The rearrangement links TRBV2 to TRBJ1-5, with 7 bases aligning to TRBD1. The V and J ends lost 6 bases and 6 bases, in that order; junction bases with no gene match: 5. Looked up from germline, CDR1 is SNHLY and CDR2 is FYNNEI. The CDR3 extends over 13 amino acids. CDR3 coding DNA: TGTGCCAGCAGCGAACAGGGGATTCAGCCCCAGCATTTT. Its translation is CASSEQGIQPQHF.

This clone has a single count. This rearrangement joins TRBV5-6 to TRBJ1-1, with D maybe TRBD1 (5 bases). Trimming took off 2 bases at V and 5 bases at J, with 19 bases between the two ends. CDR3 size: 16 residues. Germline V gene sequence: CDR1 SGHDT, CDR2 YYEEEE. CDR3 sequence: CASSFSSLRVGTEAFF. The CDR3 DNA sequence: TGTGCCAGCAGCTTCTCCTCACTCAGGGTGGGAACTGAAGCTTTCTTT.

The chain is built from TRBV5-1 and TRBJ2-7; D is perhaps TRBD2 (6 bases). CDR3 length: 12 residues. Per the germline V gene, CDR1 is SGHRS and CDR2 is YFSETQ. V was cut by 4 bases and J by 4 bases, with 9 bases left in between. CDR3 bases: TGCGCCAGCAGCCCCGCGGGGTACGAGCAGTACTTC. Amino acid sequence: CASSPAGYEQYF.

The V call is TRBV5-4, the J call TRBJ2-5; 10 nucleotides agree with TRBD1. The ends lost 1 base at V and 4 bases at J; junction bases unmatched: 10. Germline lookup yields CDR1 SGHNT and CDR2 YYREEE (reference sequence). The CDR3 loop spans 17 amino acids. The CDR3 spells CASSLRRRTGGLETQYF. CDR3 nucleotide sequence: TGTGCCAGCAGCTTGCGCCGCCGGACAGGGGGGTTAGAGACCCAGTACTTC.

V and J are TRBV27 and TRBJ1-5, with D hard to call. Trimming stripped 11 bases from V and 8 bases from J, with 10 bases between. The CDR3 has 10 residues. Per germline, CDR1 MNHEY and CDR2 SMNVEV (reference sequence). The CDR3 nucleotides are TGTGCCGCAGGATTTGAGCCCCAGCATTTT. Translation gives CAAGFEPQHF.

This clone was counted a few times. The chain joins TRBV7-8 to TRBJ1-6; D remains unclear. This CDR3 has 13 amino acids. V lost 1 base and J lost 11, with 9 bases in between. Germline CDR1 is SGHVS and CDR2 is FQNEAQ. The CDR3 loop reads CASSLGRSAPLHF. DNA of the CDR3: TGTGCCAGCAGCTTAGGGCGGTCGGCACCCCTCCACTTT.

The chain couples TRBV11-2 to TRBJ2-7, with D perhaps TRBD2 (7 bases). CDR1 is SGHAT, CDR2 FQNNGV, per germline. The CDR3 has 15 amino acids. Trimming cost V 1 base and J 7 bases, with 17 bases left between them. CDR3 in amino acids: CASSLGGGAQGEQYF. CDR3 bases: TGTGCCAGCAGCTTAGGAGGGGGGGCCCAGGGGGAGCAGTACTTC.

This clone was seen just once. V is TRBV5-4 and J is TRBJ2-5; 11 nucleotides match TRBD1. Trimming took 0 bases from V and 5 from J; bases not matched to a gene: 6. The CDR3 totals 16 residues. The V gene's germline CDR1 is SGHNT and CDR2 YYREEE (reference sequence). CDR3 amino acids: CASSLAGQGAWETQYF. In DNA, the CDR3 is TGTGCCAGCAGCTTGGCCGGACAGGGGGCGTGGGAGACCCAGTACTTC.

In this sample, this clone turned up a few times. The gene calls are TRBV18 and TRBJ2-3; D perhaps matches TRBD2 (6 bases). The CDR3 consists of 16 residues. The V gene lost 0 bases and the J gene lost 2 bases, with 12 bases spanning the gap. Germline values: CDR1 KGHSH, CDR2 LQKENI. The CDR3 DNA follows: TGTGCCAGCTCACCACCCTTAGCGGCCCTCACAGATACGCAGTATTTT. It is translated as CASSPPLAALTDTQYF.

This clone has a handful of counts. This chain uses TRBV10-3 with TRBJ1-4, with a weak D call TRBD1 (5 bases). This CDR3 comprises 15 residues. Trimming shortened V by 3 bases and J by 8 bases, and 16 bases separated the two germline ends. Germline CDR1 and CDR2: ENHRY and SYGVKD. CDR3 sequence reads: CAISDGGGTGEKLFF. As DNA, the CDR3 is TGTGCCATCAGTGACGGAGGAGGGACGGGGGAAAAACTGTTTTTT.

V usage is TRBV30 and J usage is TRBJ2-1; D is unclear. V was shortened by 3 bases and J by 4 bases, with 4 bases between the two germline ends. This CDR3 contains 11 residues. Germline V gives CDR1 GTSNPN, CDR2 SVGIG (reference sequence). The CDR3 here is CAWRDYNEQFF. CDR3 coding DNA: TGTGCCTGGAGGGATTACAATGAGCAGTTCTTC. Full variable domain (remainder filled in from reference TRBV30 and TRBJ2-1): SQTIHQWPATLVQPVGSPLSLECTVEGTSNPNLYWYRQAAGRGLQLLFYSVGIGQISSEVPQNLSASRPQDRQFILSSKKLLLSDSGFYLCAWRDYNEQFFGPGTRLTVL.

This chain connects TRBV27 to TRBJ1-2; a possible D gene is TRBD1 (6 bases). The length of the CDR3 is 13 residues. Trimming took 3 bases from V and 8 from J, leaving 13 bases between them. The V gene's germline CDR1 is MNHEY and CDR2 SMNVEV (reference sequence). DNA of the CDR3: TGTGCCAGCAGTTTGCGGGGGCTACGGGGCTACACCTTC. This codes for CASSLRGLRGYTF.

This chain links TRBV10-1 with TRBJ2-7; D is possibly TRBD1 (6 bases). CDR3 length equals 13 residues. Trimming removed 7 bases from V and 6 bases from J, with 16 bases in between. CDR1 is WNHNN and CDR2 is SYGVQD in the germline V gene (reference sequence). The CDR3 protein is CASNANREGEQYF. The CDR3 DNA reads TGCGCCAGCAATGCTAACAGGGAAGGCGAGCAGTACTTC.

V usage is TRBV6-5 and J usage is TRBJ1-5; no firm D call. Germline CDR1 is MNHEY and CDR2 is SVGAGI. The V end was cut by 0 bases, the J end by 3 bases, with 3 bases between. There are 13 residues in the CDR3. The CDR3: CASSYSVNQPQHF. CDR3 bases: TGTGCCAGCAGTTACTCGGTCAATCAGCCCCAGCATTTT.

The chain carries TRBV7-6 and TRBJ1-5; 9 nucleotides agree with TRBD1. The CDR3 length is 15 residues. Germline V gene lookup returns CDR1 SGHVS and CDR2 FNYEAQ. V dropped 4 bases and J dropped 4; count of bases not matched to a gene: 5. The CDR3 bases are TGTGCCAGCAGCTCTGGGACAGGGCCAAATCAGCCCCAGCATTTT. It encodes CASSSGTGPNQPQHF.

This chain uses TRBV6-5 with TRBJ1-1, with unresolved D. This CDR3 is 15 amino acids long. The V and J ends lost 0 bases and 3 bases respectively, with 11 bases between them. Per germline, CDR1 MNHEY and CDR2 SVGAGI. The CDR3 spells CASSYSIRWDTEAFF. CDR3 sequence (DNA): TGTGCCAGCAGTTACTCGATTCGATGGGACACTGAAGCTTTCTTT.

V usage is TRBV6-5 and J usage is TRBJ2-7, with a possible D match to TRBD1 (6 bases). Germline CDR1 MNHEY, CDR2 SVGAGI. The V gene lost 0 bases and the J gene lost 3 bases, with 12 bases spanning the gap. The CDR3 spans 15 residues. DNA of the CDR3: TGTGCCAGCAGTTACTCGATCAGGGGCTTCTACGAGCAGTACTTC. Translation: CASSYSIRGFYEQYF.

V usage is TRBV27 and J usage is TRBJ1-1; no clear D. With 0 bases removed from V and 12 bases from J, the gap between germline ends came to 17 bases. Germline values: CDR1 MNHEY, CDR2 SMNVEV (reference sequence). The CDR3 runs to 14 residues. The CDR3 loop is CASSLSGGSWRTFF. The CDR3 nucleotides are TGTGCCAGCAGTTTATCGGGAGGGTCGTGGAGAACTTTCTTT.

The chain carries TRBV19 and TRBJ2-1, with 10 positions matching TRBD2. V was pared by 4 bases and J by 7 bases, with 4 bases of the junction left unmatched. CDR1 LNHDA and CDR2 SQIVND come from the germline V gene (reference sequence). This CDR3 spans 14 amino acids. For the CDR3, the DNA is TGTGCCAGTAGTAGTAGCGGGGGGAAGAATGAGCAGTTCTTC. Protein sequence: CASSSSGGKNEQFF.

This chain connects TRBV19 to TRBJ1-2; unclear D gene. V lost 3 bases and J lost 8, with 10 bases in between. CDR1 is LNHDA, CDR2 SQIVND, per germline (reference sequence). The CDR3 totals 12 residues. The CDR3 is CASSILSGGYTF. The CDR3 nucleotides are TGTGCCAGTAGTATTCTGTCCGGAGGCTACACCTTC.

This chain joins TRBV6-5 and TRBJ1-1, with unresolved D. The CDR3 has 15 residues. Trimming left V 0 bases short and J 0 bases short, with 8 bases between. Germline CDR1 reads MNHEY; CDR2 reads SVGAGI. CDR3 region: CASSYSTALNTEAFF. Written as DNA, the CDR3 is TGTGCCAGCAGTTACTCGACGGCTTTGAACACTGAAGCTTTCTTT.

The rearrangement joins TRBV6-5 to TRBJ1-1; the D is unclear. The ends were cut back, 4 bases at V and 0 bases at J, with 15 bases in the middle. The CDR3 totals 16 residues. The germline V gene encodes CDR1 MNHEY and CDR2 SVGAGI. The CDR3 bases are TGTGCCAGCAGTTCTCCAAACGCGGCCATGAACACTGAAGCTTTCTTT. The encoded protein is CASSSPNAAMNTEAFF.

The rearrangement uses TRBV6-5 and TRBJ1-5, with D possibly matching TRBD1 (5 bases). V gave up 3 bases and J gave up 4 bases, with 16 bases separating them. Germline-derived CDR1 and CDR2 are MNHEY and SVGAGI. The CDR3 extends over 16 amino acids. The CDR3 protein is CASSYGGEGSNQPQHF. The DNA of the CDR3 is TGTGCCAGCAGTTATGGTGGGGAGGGGTCGAATCAGCCCCAGCATTTT.

The rearrangement links TRBV6-4 to TRBJ2-2, with D unresolved. The germline gives CDR1 MRHNA, CDR2 SNTAGT. The germline V and J ends were trimmed by 0 bases and 4 bases, with 6 bases remaining between them. The CDR3 contains 14 residues. CDR3: CASSDSGPTGELFF. The CDR3 DNA sequence: TGTGCCAGCAGTGACTCGGGTCCCACCGGGGAGCTGTTTTTT.